The T cell receptor beta chain described here comes from a study of T-cell reconstitution after alpha-beta-depleted transplantation in children. This clonotype was seen ten or more times. TCRbeta library preparation incorporated unique molecular identifiers. TCRdb itself ran the PCR reads through MiXCR, one entry per CDR3 protein. The sample comprises around 600,000 distinct CDR3 sequences, over 9.5% of which are singletons, and roughly 3.9% rests with the top ten. The ends were cut back, 5 bases at V and 4 bases at J, with 14 bases in the middle. The CDR3 runs 14 residues. Germline CDR1 and CDR2: SGHAT and FQNNGV.

The source material was PBMCs from the stem cell graft donor, sampled from the stem cell graft. The chain employs TRBV11-2 and TRBJ1-2; a possible D gene is TRBD1 (5 bases). This TCR derives from a human donor who donated a stem cell graft to a child with acute myeloid leukemia. The CDR3 protein is CASSHGEGAYGYTF. The CDR3 nucleotides read TGTGCCAGCAGCCACGGGGAAGGGGCCTATGGCTACACCTTC.